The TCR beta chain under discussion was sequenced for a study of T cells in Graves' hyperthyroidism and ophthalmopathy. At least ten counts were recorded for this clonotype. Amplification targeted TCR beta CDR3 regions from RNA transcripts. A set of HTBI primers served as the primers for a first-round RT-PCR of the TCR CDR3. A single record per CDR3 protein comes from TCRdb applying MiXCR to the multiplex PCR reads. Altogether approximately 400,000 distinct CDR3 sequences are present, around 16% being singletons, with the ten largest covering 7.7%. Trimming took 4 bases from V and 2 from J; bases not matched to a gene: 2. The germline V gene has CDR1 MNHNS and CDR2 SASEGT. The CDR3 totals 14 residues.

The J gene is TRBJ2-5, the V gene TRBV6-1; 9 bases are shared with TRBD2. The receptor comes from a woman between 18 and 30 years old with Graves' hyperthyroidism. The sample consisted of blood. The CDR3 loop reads CASSGLAGQETQYF. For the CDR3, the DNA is TGTGCCAGCAGTGGGCTAGCGGGACAAGAGACCCAGTACTTC.